A single sample gave rise to the 15 T cell receptor beta chains below, sequenced in a study of blood T cell repertoires in COVID-19. Data came from immunoSEQ multiplex PCR; TCRdb stores just in-frame clones and leaves some out. The sample lists approximately 380,000 clones; less than 85% were seen once. Sequencing was carried out using peripheral blood. The receptors come from a woman under 30 with acute or convalescent COVID-19.

J is TRBJ2-5 and V is TRBV28, with D tentatively TRBD1 (6 bases). V was pared by 2 bases and J by 5 bases, with 12 bases between. There are 14 residues in the CDR3. Germline lookup yields CDR1 MDHEN and CDR2 SYDVKM. The CDR3 here is CASSLARGLETQYF. Here the CDR3 DNA reads TGTGCCAGCAGTTTAGCCAGGGGATTGGAGACCCAGTACTTC.

The chain recombines TRBV9 with TRBJ1-3; perhaps TRBD1 as D (6 bases). The ends were cut back, 3 bases at V and 1 base at J, with 14 bases in the middle. CDR1 SGDLS and CDR2 YYNGEE come from the germline V gene. The CDR3 spans 16 residues. Here the CDR3 reads CASSASGTSSGNTIYF. The CDR3 DNA reads as TGTGCCAGCAGCGCCTCCGGGACAAGTTCTGGAAACACCATATATTTT.

This clone was observed a handful of times. The chain has TRBV5-5 and TRBJ2-7; 12 nucleotides line up with TRBD2. Germline values: CDR1 SGHKS, CDR2 YYEKEE (reference sequence). The CDR3 covers 16 residues. The trim removed 0 bases at V and 4 bases at J, leaving 5 bases unmatched. CDR3 bases: TGTGCCAGCAGCTTGGGACTAGCGGGGGTCCCATACGAGCAGTACTTC. Residues: CASSLGLAGVPYEQYF. Full variable domain (remainder filled in from reference TRBV5-5 and TRBJ2-7): DAGVTQSPTHLIKTRGQQVTLRCSPISGHKSVSWYQQVLGQGPQFIFQYYEKEERGRGNFPDRFSARQFPNYSSELNVNALLLGDSALYLCASSLGLAGVPYEQYFGPGTRLTVT.

V is TRBV13 and J is TRBJ1-4, with 9 bases lining up with TRBD1. V shed 4 bases and J 8 bases; nucleotides not matched to a gene: 14. CDR3 length equals 17 residues. From germline, CDR1 is PRHDT and CDR2 FYEKMQ (reference sequence). CDR3 residues: CASSYRPKTGGVEKLFF. For the CDR3, the DNA is TGTGCCAGCAGCTACAGACCCAAGACAGGGGGAGTCGAAAAACTGTTTTTT.

This clone appeared a single time. The gene calls are TRBV6-1 and TRBJ2-3; TRBD2 aligns across 8 bases. There are 18 residues in the CDR3. The junction had 11 bases not matched to a gene; V was cut back by 3 bases and J by 0 bases. Germline values: CDR1 MNHNS, CDR2 SASEGT. CDR3 residues: CASSEALAGFTSTDTQYF. Here the CDR3 DNA reads TGTGCCAGCAGTGAGGCGTTAGCGGGGTTTACTAGCACAGATACGCAGTATTTT.

The chain couples TRBV11-3 to TRBJ2-1, with TRBD2 identical over 7 bases. CDR3 length: 13 amino acids. In germline, CDR1 is SGHNT, CDR2 YENEEA. V dropped 1 base and J dropped 10; count of bases not matched to a gene: 4. The CDR3: CASSLGEGREQFF. The CDR3 DNA is TGTGCCAGCAGCTTAGGGGAGGGGAGGGAGCAGTTCTTC.

About this clone: Its ends do not fully match the called genes, so a read error is possible. The genes are TRBV7-9 and TRBJ1-2, with TRBD1 matching 7 bases. The CDR3 length is 13 residues. Germline loops: CDR1 SEHNR, CDR2 FQNEAQ (reference sequence). The CDR3 region has the DNA TGTGCCAGCAGCCCGACAGGGAACTTTGGCTACACCTTC. Its protein product is CASSPTGNFGYTF.

On this clone: In the same sample, other DNA sequences code for this CDR3. The chain carries TRBV19 and TRBJ2-5; 11 nucleotides match TRBD2. The ends lost 6 bases at V and 5 bases at J; junction bases unmatched: 8. This CDR3 is 15 amino acids long. CDR1 LNHDA and CDR2 SQIVND come from the germline V gene (reference sequence). CDR3 region: CASSISGGAGETQYF. CDR3 coding DNA: TGTGCCAGTAGCATTAGCGGGGGGGCAGGGGAGACCCAGTACTTC.

The V and J genes are TRBV2 and TRBJ1-1; TRBD1 matches at 10 bases. Germline V CDR1 and CDR2: SNHLY, FYNNEI. This CDR3 comprises 16 residues. With 4 bases clipped from V and 4 bases from J, the junction kept 9 bases outside the gene matches. The CDR3 DNA sequence: TGTGCCAGCAGTGGTGACAGGGGGCTAGTTGGCACTGAAGCTTTCTTT. Translation gives CASSGDRGLVGTEAFF.

The rearrangement uses TRBV2 and TRBJ1-5; 7 bases are shared with TRBD1. J lost 1 base, V lost 8 bases, and 11 bases had no gene match. The CDR3 spans 16 residues. The germline CDR1 and CDR2 sequences are SNHLY and FYNNEI. The CDR3, as DNA: TGTGCCAGCGAGAGGGGGCGGGGTTGGAGCAATCAGCCCCAGCATTTT. Its protein is CASERGRGWSNQPQHF. Variable domain in full (rest from reference TRBV2 and TRBJ1-5): EPEVTQTPSHQVTQMGQEVILRCVPISNHLYFYWYRQILGQKVEFLVSFYNNEISEKSEIFDDQFSVERPDGSNFTLKIRSTKLEDSAMYFCASERGRGWSNQPQHFGDGTRLSIL.

The chain couples TRBV6-5 to TRBJ2-7; no reliable D call. V lost 2 bases to trimming and J lost 4 bases, with 12 bases between them. In germline, CDR1 is MNHEY, CDR2 SVGAGI. The CDR3 runs to 14 residues. The CDR3 here is CASSYTGLRYEQYF. CDR3 bases: TGTGCCAGCAGTTACACGGGTTTACGATACGAGCAGTACTTC.

The chain combines TRBV7-9 with TRBJ1-1; 9 nucleotides line up with TRBD1. The J segment lost 7 bases and the V segment lost 5 bases, leaving 11 bases of the junction unmatched. This CDR3 contains 15 residues. Per the germline V gene, CDR1 is SEHNR and CDR2 is FQNEAQ (reference sequence). The CDR3 sequence: CASSNSGTGIGEAFF. CDR3 coding DNA: TGTGCCAGCAGCAATTCCGGGACAGGGATAGGTGAAGCTTTCTTT.

The rearrangement uses TRBV12-5 and TRBJ1-1; D is unclear. Trimming pared 3 bases from V and 4 bases from J, leaving 12 bases between. The length of the CDR3 is 14 residues. Germline loops: CDR1 LGHNT, CDR2 FRNRAP. The CDR3 spells CASGLMAGSTEAFF. The CDR3 coding sequence is TGTGCTAGTGGTTTAATGGCCGGGTCCACTGAAGCTTTCTTT.

The chain combines TRBV7-8 with TRBJ2-7; 11 bases are shared with TRBD1. The CDR3 extends over 13 amino acids. The V and J ends lost 5 bases and 7 bases, in that order; junction bases with no gene match: 4. Germline V CDR1 and CDR2: SGHVS, FQNEAQ. CDR3 loop: CASSRDRGKEQYF. The DNA of the CDR3 is TGTGCCAGCAGCCGGGACAGGGGGAAAGAGCAGTACTTC.

The gene calls are TRBV27 and TRBJ2-7, with 7 bases lining up with TRBD2. This CDR3 is 16 amino acids long. Looked up from germline, CDR1 is MNHEY and CDR2 is SMNVEV (reference sequence). The J segment lost 2 bases and the V segment lost 2 bases, leaving 9 bases of the junction unmatched. CDR3 loop: CASSLKGLADTYEQYF. CDR3 sequence (DNA): TGTGCCAGCAGTTTAAAGGGTCTAGCGGATACCTACGAGCAGTACTTC.